The 14 T cell receptor beta chains below all came from one sample that was sequenced in a study of blood T cell repertoires in COVID-19. Method: immunoSEQ multiplex PCR; TCRdb's copy keeps in-frame clones and lacks some. The table lists about 120,000 clones, roughly 87% of them singletons. Sequenced: peripheral blood. Receptors were obtained from a woman of 80 years or more with acute or convalescent COVID-19.

This clone was recorded many times. The rearrangement uses TRBV28 and TRBJ1-2; 9 bases align to TRBD1. Per germline, CDR1 MDHEN and CDR2 SYDVKM. This CDR3 comprises 15 residues. J lost 4 bases, V lost 3 bases, and 6 bases had no gene match. CDR3 amino acids: CASSLMTGGAYGYTF. DNA of the CDR3: TGTGCCAGCAGTTTGATGACAGGGGGTGCCTATGGCTACACCTTC.

This clone appeared once. This chain links TRBV2 with TRBJ1-2, with TRBD1 as a possible D gene (6 bases). This CDR3 has 14 amino acids. Germline CDR1 reads SNHLY; CDR2 reads FYNNEI. V was pared by 4 bases and J by 6 bases, with 15 bases between. The DNA for the CDR3 is TGTGCCAGCAGTGCTTTCCAGGGGCCCCATGGCTACACCTTC. Protein product: CASSAFQGPHGYTF.

This clone was recorded once. This sequence joins TRBV4-3 and TRBJ2-5; 9 bases match TRBD1. After removal of 3 bases from V and 5 bases from J, the junction contained 4 bases not matched to a gene. Germline CDR1 and CDR2: LGHNA and YSLEER. CDR3 length equals 14 residues. CDR3 amino acids: CASSQGQGVETQYF. The CDR3 bases are TGCGCCAGCAGCCAGGGACAGGGTGTGGAGACCCAGTACTTC.

This clone showed up just a few times. This chain uses TRBV11-3 with TRBJ2-7; 8 bases align to TRBD1. The germline gives CDR1 SGHNT, CDR2 YENEEA. Unmatched junction bases numbered 8, after V lost 4 bases and J lost 9 bases. CDR3 length: 13 residues. The CDR3 nucleotides are TGTGCCAGCAGCTGGACCGCGACAGGGGTGCAGTACGTC. Protein: CASSWTATGVQYV.

This chain links TRBV6-5 with TRBJ1-2; possibly TRBD1 for D (6 bases). CDR1 is MNHEY and CDR2 is SVGAGI in the germline V gene. The CDR3 loop spans 13 amino acids. Trimming took off 5 bases at V and 8 bases at J, with 15 bases between the two ends. This CDR3 reads CASSPRGGFGYTF. CDR3 nucleotide sequence: TGTGCCAGCAGTCCTCGAGGGGGTTTCGGCTACACCTTC.

V gene TRBV19 combines with J gene TRBJ1-3; D is possibly TRBD1 (6 bases). Trimming left V 5 bases short and J 0 bases short, with 8 bases between. This CDR3 has 14 residues. Germline V gives CDR1 LNHDA, CDR2 SQIVND (reference sequence). This chain's CDR3 is CASSQGSSGNTIYF. The CDR3 DNA reads as TGTGCCAGTAGTCAGGGGAGCTCTGGAAACACCATATATTTT. The variable domain in full, completed from reference TRBV19 and TRBJ1-3, reads DGGITQSPKYLFRKEGQNVTLSCEQNLNHDAMYWYRQDPGQGLRLIYYSQIVNDFQKGDIAEGYSVSREKKESFPLTVTSAQKNPTAFYLCASSQGSSGNTIYFGEGSWLTVV.

This clone was seen only once. The chain joins TRBV28 to TRBJ1-2, with D possibly TRBD1 on 5 matching bases. CDR1 is MDHEN and CDR2 is SYDVKM in the germline V gene. This CDR3 region has 18 residues. V was trimmed by 3 bases and J by 0 bases, leaving 20 bases between them. CDR3: CASSFFNFRGGANYGYTF. The CDR3 DNA is TGTGCCAGCAGTTTCTTCAATTTTAGGGGTGGGGCTAACTATGGCTACACCTTC.

The CDR3 DNA reads TGTGCCAGCAGTGCTTACGCCGGGACAGGGGGCACGAAGACCCAGTACTTC. This gives the protein CASSAYAGTGGTKTQYF. The chain uses TRBV6-1 and TRBJ2-5; TRBD1 agrees at 12 bases. Germline CDR1 MNHNS, CDR2 SASEGT. The junction had 12 bases not matched to a gene; V was cut back by 4 bases and J by 6 bases. The length of the CDR3 is 17 residues.

V gene TRBV24-1 combines with J gene TRBJ1-1; 9 nucleotides match TRBD1. Looked up from germline, CDR1 is KGHDR and CDR2 is SFDVKD. Germline trimming cut 8 bases from V and 1 base from J; bases unmatched to any gene: 1. The CDR3 extends over 13 amino acids. DNA for the CDR3: TGTGCCACCAAGGGACAGGGGAACACTGAAGCTTTCTTT. It codes for CATKGQGNTEAFF.

This clone was recorded only once. This chain links TRBV5-1 with TRBJ1-6; D unresolved. Germline CDR1 is SGHRS and CDR2 is YFSETQ. Between the trimmed V and J ends, which lost 4 bases and 0 bases, there was a span of 11 bases. The CDR3 consists of 16 residues. The chain's CDR3 is CASSPDGASYNSPLHF. In DNA form, the CDR3 reads TGCGCCAGCAGCCCCGACGGAGCCTCCTATAATTCACCCCTCCACTTT.

This chain joins TRBV4-3 and TRBJ1-1; weak D call: TRBD1 (6 bases). The CDR3 totals 14 residues. Trimming took off 2 bases at V and 4 bases at J, with 11 bases between the two ends. Per germline, CDR1 LGHNA and CDR2 YSLEER. CDR3 DNA: TGCGCCAGCAGCCAAAATGGGGGCGGCACTGAAGCTTTCTTT. Amino acids: CASSQNGGGTEAFF.

The chain joins TRBV20-1 to TRBJ2-7; 7 nucleotides agree with TRBD1. This CDR3 is 13 amino acids long. J lost 3 bases, V lost 3 bases, and 5 bases had no gene match. CDR1 is DFQATT, CDR2 SNEGSKA, per germline (reference sequence). The CDR3 protein is CSASLGQNYEQYF. The CDR3 nucleotides are TGCAGTGCTAGTTTGGGACAGAACTACGAGCAGTACTTC.

V and J are TRBV7-9 and TRBJ2-5; a weak D match, TRBD2 (5 bases). This CDR3 is 14 amino acids long. Trimming removed 5 bases at V and 4 bases at J, with 14 bases between. Per germline, CDR1 SEHNR and CDR2 FQNEAQ (reference sequence). The CDR3 DNA reads TGTGCCAGCAGCAACTCCGGGAACGGAGAGACCCAGTACTTC. It translates to CASSNSGNGETQYF.

The chain employs TRBV7-9 and TRBJ1-3; no clear D gene. The CDR3 is 16 amino acids. The germline V gene has CDR1 SEHNR and CDR2 FQNEAQ (reference sequence). V was shortened by 8 bases and J by 1 base, with 18 bases between the two germline ends. The CDR3: CASLGGRLLSGNTIYF. CDR3 nucleotides: TGTGCCAGCCTCGGAGGGCGGCTCTTATCTGGAAACACCATATATTTT.